This T cell receptor beta chain is from a study of T cell responses to AZD1222 COVID-19 vaccine. Study findings and constraints: Donor demographics were predominantly white British with a female majority; clonal diversity may be underestimated. Breadth and depth of Spike-specific TCRs rose after two AZD1222 doses.

Produced via immunoSEQ multiplex PCR; TCRdb's table is partial and in-frame only. The table lists about 86,000 clones, more than 75% of them singletons. Concerning this clone itself: Its antigen is unidentified.

The clonotype was recovered from an adult in good health. The sample in question was peripheral blood, obtained on day 0 of AZD1222 vaccination.

The CDR3 DNA reads TGCGCCAGCAGCCCGCTCAATTGGAATTTCGGTGCAGGGGTGGAGACCCAGTACTTC. Its translation: CASSPLNWNFGAGVETQYF. This chain connects TRBV5-1 to TRBJ2-5, with D tentatively TRBD1 (6 bases). CDR3 length: 19 residues. Per the germline V gene, CDR1 is SGHRS and CDR2 is YFSETQ. V lost 4 bases and J lost 5, with 30 bases in between.